This T cell receptor (beta chain) comes out of a study of tumor-infiltrating lymphocytes in localized non-small cell lung cancer. Assay: immunoSEQ multiplex PCR; the TCRdb copy retains only in-frame clones and omits some. The repertoire consists of about 24,000 clones, with roughly 64% occurring once and the leading ten covering around 5%. Study findings and constraints: Immunotypes IM1 and IM2 had similar TCR-derived T-cell fractions. Only some patients had TCR sequencing, depending on available tissue. No link was found between tumor T-cell fraction and recurrence-free survival.

Concerning this clone: Its antigen remains unknown.

The junction had 14 bases not matched to a gene; V was cut back by 7 bases and J by 4 bases. CDR3 length: 16 residues. Germline V gene sequence: CDR1 SNHLY, CDR2 FYNNEI. Sequences were obtained from lung tumor tissue. This TCR derives from a human donor with non-small cell lung cancer. The chain uses TRBV2 and TRBJ1-2; TRBD1 aligns across 8 bases. The CDR3 sequence: CASTAWGDRGGYGYTF. In DNA form, the CDR3 reads TGTGCCAGCACTGCCTGGGGCGACAGGGGTGGCTATGGCTACACCTTC. The full variable domain, rest sourced from reference TRBV2 and TRBJ1-2, is EPEVTQTPSHQVTQMGQEVILRCVPISNHLYFYWYRQILGQKVEFLVSFYNNEISEKSEIFDDQFSVERPDGSNFTLKIRSTKLEDSAMYFCASTAWGDRGGYGYTFGSGTRLTVV.